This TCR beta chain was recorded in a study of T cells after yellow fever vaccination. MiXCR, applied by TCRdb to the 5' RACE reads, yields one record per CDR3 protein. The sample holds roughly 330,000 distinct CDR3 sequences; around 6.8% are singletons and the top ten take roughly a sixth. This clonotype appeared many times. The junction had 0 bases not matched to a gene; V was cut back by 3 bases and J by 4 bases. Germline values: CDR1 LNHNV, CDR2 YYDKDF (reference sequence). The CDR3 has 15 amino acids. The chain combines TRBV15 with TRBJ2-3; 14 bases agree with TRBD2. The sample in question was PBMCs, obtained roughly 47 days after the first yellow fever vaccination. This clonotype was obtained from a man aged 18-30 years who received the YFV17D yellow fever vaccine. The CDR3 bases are TGTGCCACCAGCAGGACTAGCGGGGGGGCAGATACGCAGTATTTT. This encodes CATSRTSGGADTQYF.